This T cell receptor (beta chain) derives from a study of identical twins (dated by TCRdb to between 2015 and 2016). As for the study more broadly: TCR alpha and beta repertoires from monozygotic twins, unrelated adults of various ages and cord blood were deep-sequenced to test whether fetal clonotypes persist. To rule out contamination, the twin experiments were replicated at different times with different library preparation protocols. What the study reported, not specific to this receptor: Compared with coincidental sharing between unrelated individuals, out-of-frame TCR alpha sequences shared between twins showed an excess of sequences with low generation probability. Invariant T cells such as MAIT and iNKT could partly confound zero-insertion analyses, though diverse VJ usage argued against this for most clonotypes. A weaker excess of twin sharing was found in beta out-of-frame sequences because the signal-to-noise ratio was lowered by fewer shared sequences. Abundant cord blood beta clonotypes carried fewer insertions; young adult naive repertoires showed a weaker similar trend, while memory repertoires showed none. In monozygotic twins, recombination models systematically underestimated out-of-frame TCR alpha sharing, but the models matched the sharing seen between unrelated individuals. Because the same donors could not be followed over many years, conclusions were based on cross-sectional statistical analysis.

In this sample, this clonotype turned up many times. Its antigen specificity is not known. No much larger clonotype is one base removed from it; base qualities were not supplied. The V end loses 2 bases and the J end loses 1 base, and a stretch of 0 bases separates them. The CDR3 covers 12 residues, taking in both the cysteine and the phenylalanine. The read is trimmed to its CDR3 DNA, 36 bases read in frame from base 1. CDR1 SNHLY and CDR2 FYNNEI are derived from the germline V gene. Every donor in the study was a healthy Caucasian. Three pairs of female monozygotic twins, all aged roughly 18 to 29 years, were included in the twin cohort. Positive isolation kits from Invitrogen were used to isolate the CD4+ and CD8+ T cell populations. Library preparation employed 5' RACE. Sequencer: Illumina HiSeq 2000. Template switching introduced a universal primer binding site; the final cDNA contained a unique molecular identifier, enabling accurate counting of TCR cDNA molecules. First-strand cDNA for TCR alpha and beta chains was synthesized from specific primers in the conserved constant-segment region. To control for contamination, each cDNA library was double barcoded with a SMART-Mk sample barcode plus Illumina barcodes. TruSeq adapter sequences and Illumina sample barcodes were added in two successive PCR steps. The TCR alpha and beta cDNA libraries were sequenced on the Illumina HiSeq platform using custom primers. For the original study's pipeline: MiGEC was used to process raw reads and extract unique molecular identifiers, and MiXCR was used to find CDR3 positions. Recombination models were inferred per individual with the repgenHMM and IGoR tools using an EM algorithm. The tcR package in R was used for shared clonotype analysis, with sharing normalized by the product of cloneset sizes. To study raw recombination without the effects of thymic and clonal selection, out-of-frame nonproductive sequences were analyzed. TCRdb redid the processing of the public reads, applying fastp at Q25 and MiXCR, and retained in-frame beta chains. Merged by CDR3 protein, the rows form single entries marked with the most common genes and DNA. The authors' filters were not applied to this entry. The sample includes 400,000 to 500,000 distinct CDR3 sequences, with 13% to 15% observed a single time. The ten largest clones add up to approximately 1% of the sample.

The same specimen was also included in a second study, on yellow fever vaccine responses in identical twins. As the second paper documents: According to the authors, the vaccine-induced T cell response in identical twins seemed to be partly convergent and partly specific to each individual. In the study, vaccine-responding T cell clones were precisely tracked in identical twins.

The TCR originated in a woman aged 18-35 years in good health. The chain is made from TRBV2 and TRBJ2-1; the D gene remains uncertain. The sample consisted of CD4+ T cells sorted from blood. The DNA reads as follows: TGTGCCAGCAGTGAATCCTACAATGAGCAGTTCTTC. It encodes CASSESYNEQFF.